This entry describes one TCR beta chain. Its recognized antigen is unknown. Base qualities are not recorded, but no much larger clone differs from it by a single base. V and J lose 3 bases and 8 bases, and a span of 13 bases separates them. According to the germline V gene (reference sequence), CDR1 reads SGHNT and CDR2 reads YYREEE. From the cysteine up to the phenylalanine, the CDR3 has a length of 13 residues. Only the CDR3 DNA is retained, 39 bases long and in frame from the first base. In the paper's terms, the time point label means: pre-treatment sample, taken before nivolumab and TIL therapy. A phase I trial run at two centers enrolled adults with stage 4 NSCLC between 2017 and January 2020. Samples came from a single-arm, open-label phase I trial of tumor-infiltrating lymphocyte therapy with nivolumab in advanced non-small cell lung cancer. Blood mononuclear cells from EDTA tubes were isolated by Ficoll gradient, snap-frozen as pellets, and DNA was extracted with a Qiagen mini-prep kit.

TCR beta CDR3 regions were amplified from genomic DNA by bias-controlled multiplex PCR with the immunoSEQ v3 hsTCRB kit. TCR libraries were sequenced on an Illumina NextSeq 500 to some 2.2 million read pairs for survey level or about 5-6.5 million for deep level. From the authors' description of their analysis: V, D and J genes were assigned, non-productive sequences were removed, and clonality was reported by immunoSEQ Analyzer software. To compare repertoires between infused TIL and blood, productive Simpson clonality was used along with the Morisita overlap index of productive TRB rearrangements. Absolute clonotype counts in blood were estimated as lymphocyte count times CD3+ fraction times the clone's productive frequency. The table comes from immuneACCESS by way of TCRdb, which keeps in-frame sequences with V and J called. Part of the clones is missing from these tables; in studies checked, under half for an unresolved V gene and the rest for unknown reasons. From that table come the V and J calls and clone size; the DNA was used to work out D and trimming. Counted in this sample were tens of thousands of clones; about nine tenths of them appeared once. 2.6% of the sample goes to the ten largest clones.

This entry is derived from a study of TIL therapy for anti-PD-1-resistant metastatic lung cancer (dated by TCRdb to 2020 to 2022). Background for the entire study: Tumors were collected before any PD-1/PD-L1 blockade, after which patients were given nivolumab, and patients who progressed were given lymphodepletion, an infusion of expanded TIL and IL-2. Enrolled patients had a median age of around 49 years (range 38-75) and a median tumor PD-L1 proportion score of 6% to 6.5%. The cohort was predominantly lung adenocarcinoma, with four EGFR-mutant and two ALK-rearranged tumors, and half of patients were current or former smokers. A median non-synonymous tumor mutation burden of about 1.5 mutations per megabase was determined across the cohort by whole-exome sequencing. Tumor and peripheral blood T cell receptor beta sequencing was used to track clonotypes across tumor, expanded TIL product and serial blood samples.

Results and caveats for the whole study, not just this receptor: Clonotypes from the infused TIL partially replaced the baseline peripheral repertoire and then declined over months, and persistence showed no apparent association with response. The cohort was highly selected, including more treatment-naive, never-smoker and oncogene-addicted patients than is typical, which limits generalizability. The study protocol defined all tumor marker inferences as exploratory.

The chain was built from TRBV5-4 and TRBJ2-3, and possibly TRBD2, on 6 matching bases. The sequencing here drew on blood, taken at baseline. This receptor was identified in a person between 25 and 79 years old with non-small cell lung cancer. The CDR3 region reads CASSYLAPGTQYF. The DNA sequence is TGTGCCAGCAGCTATCTAGCGCCGGGTACGCAGTATTTT.